This entry describes one T cell receptor beta chain. What it binds is unknown. These data come from a study of cytomegalovirus exposure and HLA in healthy donors. Study-level findings and limits: TRBV6-2, TRBV6-3 and some other V segments were unresolvable in 87-base-pair reads. A later analysis reportedly found that, within productive TCRs, an Asian-associated ancestry cluster had fewer N-insertions than the mean observed across the 666 donors. Later, an analysis showed that TCR beta chains associated with HLA were more clonally expanded than others that were equally common.

PCR involved 60 Vbeta and 13 Jbeta primers. The assay was immunoSEQ multiplex PCR, and TCRdb's table has in-frame clones only and misses some. The sample consists of about 95,000 clones, over 70% of them appearing once. This CDR3 spans 19 amino acids. The ends lost 4 bases at V and 2 bases at J; junction bases unmatched: 12. Germline CDR1 is PRHDT and CDR2 is FYEKMQ (reference sequence). Sequenced material: PBMCs. The chain uses TRBV13 and TRBJ2-6, with 9 bases that match TRBD1. The sequence derives from a woman in her thirties or forties in good health and CMV-seronegative. The CDR3 here is CASSSYNRGQLTGANVLTF. The DNA of the CDR3 is TGTGCCAGCAGCTCATATAACAGGGGGCAACTAACTGGGGCCAACGTCCTGACTTTC.